This TCR beta chain was found in a study of Graves' ophthalmopathy and Graves' hyperthyroidism. Overall study context: Stable hyperthyroid donors showed no ophthalmopathy during 18 months follow-up.

The study amplified TCR beta CDR3 regions using RNA transcripts. HTBI-primed RT-PCR formed the first round, and a multiplex PCR formed the second. One entry per CDR3 protein, called by TCRdb with MiXCR from the multiplex PCR reads. Counted here are some 1.1 million distinct CDR3 sequences, around a third occurring once; the ten biggest clones make up around 10%. There are many counts of this clonotype. Patients with other autoimmune diseases, uncontrolled infections, pregnancy or lactation were excluded. This CDR3 spans 16 amino acids. The V end lost 4 bases, the J end lost 4 bases, and 15 bases lay between the germline ends. Germline V gene sequence: CDR1 SGHRS, CDR2 YFSETQ.

The rearrangement joins TRBV5-1 to TRBJ2-6; D gene unclear. The sequence was obtained from an adult man with Graves' hyperthyroidism. Sample: peripheral blood or thyroid tissue (not recorded which). Written as DNA, the CDR3 is TGCGCCAGCAGCCCCTTCATGGGGTCGGGGGCCAACGTCCTGACTTTC. Translated: CASSPFMGSGANVLTF.